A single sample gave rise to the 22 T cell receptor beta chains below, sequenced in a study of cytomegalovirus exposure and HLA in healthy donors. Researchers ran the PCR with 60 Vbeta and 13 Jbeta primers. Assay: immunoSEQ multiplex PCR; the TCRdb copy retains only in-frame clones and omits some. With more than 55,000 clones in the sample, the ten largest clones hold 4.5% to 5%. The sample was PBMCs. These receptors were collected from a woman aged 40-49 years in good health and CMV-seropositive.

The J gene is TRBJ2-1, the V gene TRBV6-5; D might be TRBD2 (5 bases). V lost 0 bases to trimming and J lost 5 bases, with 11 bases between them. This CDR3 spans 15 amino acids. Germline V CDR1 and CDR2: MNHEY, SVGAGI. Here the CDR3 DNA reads TGTGCCAGCAGTTACTCCGGGGTAGTCCACAATGAGCAGTTCTTC. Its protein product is CASSYSGVVHNEQFF.

The CDR3 loop is CASSFLAGVSEQYF. For the CDR3, the DNA is TGTGCCAGCAGTTTTCTAGCGGGAGTCAGCGAGCAGTACTTC. The chain links TRBV27 to TRBJ2-7; 10 bases fit TRBD2. J lost 6 bases, V lost 3 bases, and 5 bases had no gene match. This CDR3 region has 14 residues. Per germline, CDR1 MNHEY and CDR2 SMNVEV (reference sequence).

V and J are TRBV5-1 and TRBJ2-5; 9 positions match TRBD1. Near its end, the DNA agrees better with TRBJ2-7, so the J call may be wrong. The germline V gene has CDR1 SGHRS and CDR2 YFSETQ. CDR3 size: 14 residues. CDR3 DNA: TGCGCCAGCAGCTGGACAGGGGTGAGCTACGAGCAGTACTTC. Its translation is CASSWTGVSYEQYF.

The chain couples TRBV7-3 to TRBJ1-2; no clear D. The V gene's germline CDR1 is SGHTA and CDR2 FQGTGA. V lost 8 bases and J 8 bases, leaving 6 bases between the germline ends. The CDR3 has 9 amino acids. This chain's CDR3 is CASGRGYTF. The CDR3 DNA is TGTGCCAGCGGGAGAGGCTACACCTTC.

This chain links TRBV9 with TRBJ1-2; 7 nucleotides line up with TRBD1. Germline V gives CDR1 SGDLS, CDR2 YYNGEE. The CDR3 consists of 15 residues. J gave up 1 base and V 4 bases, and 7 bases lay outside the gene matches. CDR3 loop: CASSTLTGLNYGYTF. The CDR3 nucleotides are TGTGCCAGCAGCACCCTGACAGGGCTTAACTATGGCTACACCTTC. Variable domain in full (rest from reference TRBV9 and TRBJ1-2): DSGVTQTPKHLITATGQRVTLRCSPRSGDLSVYWYQQSLDQGLQFLIQYYNGEERAKGNILERFSAQQFPDLHSELNLSSLELGDSALYFCASSTLTGLNYGYTFGSGTRLTVV.

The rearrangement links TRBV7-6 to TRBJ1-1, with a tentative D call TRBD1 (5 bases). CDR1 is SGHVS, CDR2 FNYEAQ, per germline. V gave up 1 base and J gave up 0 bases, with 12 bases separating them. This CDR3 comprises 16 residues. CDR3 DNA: TGTGCCAGCAGCTTAGGGTTCGACAGAGTGAACACTGAAGCTTTCTTT. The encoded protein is CASSLGFDRVNTEAFF.

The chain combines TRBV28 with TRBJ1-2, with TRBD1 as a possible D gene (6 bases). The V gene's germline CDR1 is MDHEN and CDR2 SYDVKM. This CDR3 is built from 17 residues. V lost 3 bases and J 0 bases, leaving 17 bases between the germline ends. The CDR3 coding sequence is TGTGCCAGCAGTTTGATAGCCGGGGGGCGAGCTAACTATGGCTACACCTTC. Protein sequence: CASSLIAGGRANYGYTF.

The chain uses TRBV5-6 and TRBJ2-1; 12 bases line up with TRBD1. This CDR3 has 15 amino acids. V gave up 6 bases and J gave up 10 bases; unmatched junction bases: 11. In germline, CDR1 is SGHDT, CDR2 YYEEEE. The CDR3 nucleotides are TGTGCCAGCAACCTCCGGGACAGGGGGCGAGGGGAGCAGTTCTTC. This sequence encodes CASNLRDRGRGEQFF.

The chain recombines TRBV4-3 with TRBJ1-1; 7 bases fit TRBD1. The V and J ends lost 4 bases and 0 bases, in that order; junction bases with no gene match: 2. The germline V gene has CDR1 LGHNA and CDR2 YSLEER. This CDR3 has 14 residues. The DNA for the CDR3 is TGCGCCAGCAGCCCACAGGGGCTGAACACTGAAGCTTTCTTT. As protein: CASSPQGLNTEAFF.

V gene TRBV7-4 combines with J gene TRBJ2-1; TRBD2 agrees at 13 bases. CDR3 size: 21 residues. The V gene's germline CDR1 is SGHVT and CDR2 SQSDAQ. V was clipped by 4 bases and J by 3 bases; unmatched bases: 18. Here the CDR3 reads CASSSDRMTSGRTSIYNEQFF. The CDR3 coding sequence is TGTGCCAGCAGCTCAGACCGAATGACTAGCGGGAGGACCAGTATCTACAATGAGCAGTTCTTC.

CDR3 sequence: CASSLGPSGETQYF. The CDR3, as DNA: TGTGCCAGCAGCTTGGGACCAAGCGGAGAGACCCAGTACTTC. The chain employs TRBV5-8 and TRBJ2-5; TRBD2 is a possible D gene (5 bases). With 0 bases removed from V and 4 bases from J, the gap between germline ends came to 10 bases. CDR3 length equals 14 residues. CDR1 and CDR2 from the germline V gene are SGHTS and YDEGEE.

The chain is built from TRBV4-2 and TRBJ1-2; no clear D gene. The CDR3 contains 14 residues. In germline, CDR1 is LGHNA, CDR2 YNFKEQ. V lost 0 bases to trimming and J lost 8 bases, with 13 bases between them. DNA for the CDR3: TGTGCCAGCAGCCAAGATCAGATCCTCTCAGGCTACACCTTC. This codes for CASSQDQILSGYTF.

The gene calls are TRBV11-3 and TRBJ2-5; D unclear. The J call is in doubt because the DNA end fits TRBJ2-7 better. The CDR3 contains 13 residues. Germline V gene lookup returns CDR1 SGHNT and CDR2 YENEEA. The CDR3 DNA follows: TGTGCCAGCAGCTTAGGACACTCCTACGAGCAGTACTTC. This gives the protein CASSLGHSYEQYF.

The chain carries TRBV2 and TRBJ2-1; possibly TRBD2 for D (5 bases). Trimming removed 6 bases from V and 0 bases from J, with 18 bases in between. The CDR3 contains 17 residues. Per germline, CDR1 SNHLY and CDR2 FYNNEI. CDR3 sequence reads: CASRRALASSSYNEQFF. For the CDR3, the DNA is TGTGCCAGCAGGAGGGCTCTGGCGTCAAGCTCCTACAATGAGCAGTTCTTC.

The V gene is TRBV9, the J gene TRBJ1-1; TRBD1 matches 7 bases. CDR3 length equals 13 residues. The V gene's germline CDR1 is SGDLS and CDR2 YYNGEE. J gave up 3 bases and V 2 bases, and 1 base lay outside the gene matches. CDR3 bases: TGTGCCAGCAGCGTCAGGGGGGACACTGAAGCTTTCTTT. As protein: CASSVRGDTEAFF. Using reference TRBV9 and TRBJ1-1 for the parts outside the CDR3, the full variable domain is DSGVTQTPKHLITATGQRVTLRCSPRSGDLSVYWYQQSLDQGLQFLIQYYNGEERAKGNILERFSAQQFPDLHSELNLSSLELGDSALYFCASSVRGDTEAFFGQGTRLTVV.

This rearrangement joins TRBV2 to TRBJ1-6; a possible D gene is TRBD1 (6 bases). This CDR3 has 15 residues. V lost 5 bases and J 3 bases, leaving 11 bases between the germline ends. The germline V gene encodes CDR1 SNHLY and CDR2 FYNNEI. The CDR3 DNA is TGTGCCAGCAGTCGGACAGACATCTATAATTCACCCCTCCACTTT. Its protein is CASSRTDIYNSPLHF. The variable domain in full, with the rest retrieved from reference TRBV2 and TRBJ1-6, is EPEVTQTPSHQVTQMGQEVILRCVPISNHLYFYWYRQILGQKVEFLVSFYNNEISEKSEIFDDQFSVERPDGSNFTLKIRSTKLEDSAMYFCASSRTDIYNSPLHFGNGTRLTVT.

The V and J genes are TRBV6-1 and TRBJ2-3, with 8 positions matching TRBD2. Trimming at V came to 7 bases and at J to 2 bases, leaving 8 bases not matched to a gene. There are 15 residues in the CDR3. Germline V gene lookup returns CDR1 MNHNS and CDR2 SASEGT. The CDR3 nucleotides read TGTGCCAGCAAAGAAGGACTAGCTGCCACAGATACGCAGTATTTT. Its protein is CASKEGLAATDTQYF.

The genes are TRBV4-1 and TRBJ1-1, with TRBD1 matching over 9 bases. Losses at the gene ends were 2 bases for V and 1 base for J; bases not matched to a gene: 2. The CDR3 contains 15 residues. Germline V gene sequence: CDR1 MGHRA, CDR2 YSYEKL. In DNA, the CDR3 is TGCGCCAGCAGCCAATTACAGGGGGCGAACACTGAAGCTTTCTTT. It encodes CASSQLQGANTEAFF.

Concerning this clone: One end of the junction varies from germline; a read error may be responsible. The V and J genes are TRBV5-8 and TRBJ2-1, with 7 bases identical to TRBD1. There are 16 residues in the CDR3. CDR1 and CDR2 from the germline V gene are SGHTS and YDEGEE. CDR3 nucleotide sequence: TGTGCCAGCGGCTTGGAACAGGGGAGCTCCTACAATGAGCAGTTCTTC. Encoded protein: CASGLEQGSSYNEQFF.

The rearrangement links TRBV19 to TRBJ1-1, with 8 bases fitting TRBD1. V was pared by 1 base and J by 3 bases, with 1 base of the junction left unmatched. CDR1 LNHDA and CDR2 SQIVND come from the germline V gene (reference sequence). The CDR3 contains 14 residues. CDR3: CASSIGTGHTEAFF. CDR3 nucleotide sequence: TGTGCCAGTAGTATAGGGACAGGGCACACTGAAGCTTTCTTT. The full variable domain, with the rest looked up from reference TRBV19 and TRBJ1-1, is DGGITQSPKYLFRKEGQNVTLSCEQNLNHDAMYWYRQDPGQGLRLIYYSQIVNDFQKGDIAEGYSVSREKKESFPLTVTSAQKNPTAFYLCASSIGTGHTEAFFGQGTRLTVV.

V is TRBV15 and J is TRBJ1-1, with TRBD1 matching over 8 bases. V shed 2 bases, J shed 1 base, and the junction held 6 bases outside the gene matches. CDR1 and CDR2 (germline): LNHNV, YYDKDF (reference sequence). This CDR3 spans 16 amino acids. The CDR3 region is CATSRSTGGGNTEAFF. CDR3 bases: TGTGCCACCAGCAGATCCACAGGGGGAGGGAACACTGAAGCTTTCTTT.

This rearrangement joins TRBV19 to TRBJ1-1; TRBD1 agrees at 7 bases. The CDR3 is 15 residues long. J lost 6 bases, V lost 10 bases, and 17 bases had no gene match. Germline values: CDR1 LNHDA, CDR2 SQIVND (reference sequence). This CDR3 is CATQTRDSPDPEAFF. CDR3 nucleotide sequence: TGTGCCACCCAGACCCGGGACAGCCCGGATCCTGAAGCTTTCTTT.